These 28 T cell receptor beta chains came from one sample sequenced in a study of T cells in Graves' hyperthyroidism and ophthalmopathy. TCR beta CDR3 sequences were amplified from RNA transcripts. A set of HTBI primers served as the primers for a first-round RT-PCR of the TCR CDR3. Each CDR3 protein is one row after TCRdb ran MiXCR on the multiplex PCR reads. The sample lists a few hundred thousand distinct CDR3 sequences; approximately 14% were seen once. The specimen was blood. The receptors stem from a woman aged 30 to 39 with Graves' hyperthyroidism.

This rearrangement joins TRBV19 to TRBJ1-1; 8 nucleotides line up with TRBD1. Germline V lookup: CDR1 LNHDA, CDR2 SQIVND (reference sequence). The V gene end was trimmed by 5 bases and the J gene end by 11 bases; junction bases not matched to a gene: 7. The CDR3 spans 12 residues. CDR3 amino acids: CASSFRQGRAFF. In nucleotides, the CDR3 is TGTGCCAGTAGTTTTCGACAGGGGCGGGCTTTCTTT.

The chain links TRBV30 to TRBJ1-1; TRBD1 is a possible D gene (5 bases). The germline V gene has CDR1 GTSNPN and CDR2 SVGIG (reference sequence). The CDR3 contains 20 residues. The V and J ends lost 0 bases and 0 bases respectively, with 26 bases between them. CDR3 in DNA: TGTGCCTGGAGTGTATTCTATCCAGGGCCATCTGAGGGTGTGAACACTGAAGCTTTCTTT. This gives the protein CAWSVFYPGPSEGVNTEAFF.

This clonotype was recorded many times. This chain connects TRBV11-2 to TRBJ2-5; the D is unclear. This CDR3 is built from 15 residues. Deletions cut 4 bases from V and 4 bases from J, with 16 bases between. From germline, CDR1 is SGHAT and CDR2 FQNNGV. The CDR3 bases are TGTGCCAGCAGCTCCCTTTCGACTGATGCAGAGACCCAGTACTTC. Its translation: CASSSLSTDAETQYF.

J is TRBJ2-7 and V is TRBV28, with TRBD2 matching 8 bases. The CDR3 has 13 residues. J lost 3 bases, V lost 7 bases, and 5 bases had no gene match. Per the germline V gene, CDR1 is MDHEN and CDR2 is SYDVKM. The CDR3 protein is CASTGREFYEQYF. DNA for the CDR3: TGTGCCAGCACCGGGAGGGAATTCTACGAGCAGTACTTC.

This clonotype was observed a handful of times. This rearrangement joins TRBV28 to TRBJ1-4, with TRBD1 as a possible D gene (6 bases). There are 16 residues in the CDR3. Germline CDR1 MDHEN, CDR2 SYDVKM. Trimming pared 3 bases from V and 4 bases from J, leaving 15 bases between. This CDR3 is CASSLPPGAGNEKLFF. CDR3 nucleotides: TGTGCCAGCAGTTTGCCCCCAGGGGCAGGTAATGAAAAACTGTTTTTT.

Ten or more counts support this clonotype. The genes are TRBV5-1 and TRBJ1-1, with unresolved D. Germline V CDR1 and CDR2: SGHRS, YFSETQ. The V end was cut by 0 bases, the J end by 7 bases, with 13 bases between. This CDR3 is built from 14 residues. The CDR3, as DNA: TGCGCCAGCAGCTTGGATCCCGGTGGGCTTGAAGCTTTCTTT. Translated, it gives CASSLDPGGLEAFF.

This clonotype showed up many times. The CDR3 DNA is TGTGCCAGCAGCCAAGATAGGCTAGCGGCCGACATTCAGTACTTC. Residues: CASSQDRLAADIQYF. J is TRBJ2-4 and V is TRBV3-1; 7 bases line up with TRBD2. Germline V gives CDR1 LGHDT, CDR2 YNNKEL (reference sequence). This CDR3 has 15 amino acids. Unmatched junction bases numbered 7, after V lost 0 bases and J lost 8 bases.

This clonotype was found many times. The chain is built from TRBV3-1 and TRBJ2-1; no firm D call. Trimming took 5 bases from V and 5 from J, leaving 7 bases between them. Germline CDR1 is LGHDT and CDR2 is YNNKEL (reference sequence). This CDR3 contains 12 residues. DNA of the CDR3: TGTGCCAGCAGCTCCGTTAACAATGAGCAGTTCTTC. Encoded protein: CASSSVNNEQFF.

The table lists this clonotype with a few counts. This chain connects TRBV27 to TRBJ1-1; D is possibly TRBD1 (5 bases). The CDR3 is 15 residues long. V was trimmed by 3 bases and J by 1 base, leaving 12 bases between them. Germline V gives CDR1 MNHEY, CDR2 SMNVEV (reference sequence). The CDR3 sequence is CASSFQGRANTEAFF. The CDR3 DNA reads TGTGCCAGCAGTTTTCAGGGTAGGGCGAACACTGAAGCTTTCTTT.

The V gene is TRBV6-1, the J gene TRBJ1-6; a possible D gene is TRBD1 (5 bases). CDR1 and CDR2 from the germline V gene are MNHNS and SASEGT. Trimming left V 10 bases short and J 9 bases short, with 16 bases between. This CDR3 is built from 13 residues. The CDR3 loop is CATTVLGGSPLHF. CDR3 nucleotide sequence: TGTGCCACCACCGTTTTGGGGGGTTCACCCCTCCACTTT.

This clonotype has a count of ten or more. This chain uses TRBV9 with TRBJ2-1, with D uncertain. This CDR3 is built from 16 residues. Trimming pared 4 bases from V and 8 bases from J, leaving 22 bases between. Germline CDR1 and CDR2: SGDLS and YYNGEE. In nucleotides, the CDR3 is TGTGCCAGCAGCAGACCGGGCGACTTGGGATGGCATGAGCAGTTCTTC. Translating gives CASSRPGDLGWHEQFF.

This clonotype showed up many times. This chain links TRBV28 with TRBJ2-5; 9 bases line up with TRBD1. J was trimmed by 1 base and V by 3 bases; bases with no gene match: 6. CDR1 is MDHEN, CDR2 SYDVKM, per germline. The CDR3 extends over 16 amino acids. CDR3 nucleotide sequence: TGTGCCAGCAGTTTCCCAGAGACAGGGGGCCAAGAGACCCAGTACTTC. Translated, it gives CASSFPETGGQETQYF.

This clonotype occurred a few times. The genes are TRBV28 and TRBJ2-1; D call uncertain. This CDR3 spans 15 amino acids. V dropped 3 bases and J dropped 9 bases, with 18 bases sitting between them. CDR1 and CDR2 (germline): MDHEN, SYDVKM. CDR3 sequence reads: CASSFRWTPISEQFF. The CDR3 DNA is TGTGCCAGCAGTTTTCGGTGGACCCCGATCTCTGAGCAGTTCTTC. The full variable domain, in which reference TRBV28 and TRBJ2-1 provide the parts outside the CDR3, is DVKVTQSSRYLVKRTGEKVFLECVQDMDHENMFWYRQDPGLGLRLIYFSYDVKMKEKGDIPEGYSVSREKKERFSLILESASTNQTSMYLCASSFRWTPISEQFFGPGTRLTVL.

The CDR3 is CASSLETRSYNEQFF. CDR3 DNA: TGCGCCAGCAGCTTGGAGACTCGCTCCTACAATGAGCAGTTCTTC. The chain employs TRBV5-1 and TRBJ2-1; no definite D call. Trimming shortened V by 0 bases and J by 0 bases, and 7 bases separated the two germline ends. This CDR3 is built from 15 residues. The germline V gene has CDR1 SGHRS and CDR2 YFSETQ.

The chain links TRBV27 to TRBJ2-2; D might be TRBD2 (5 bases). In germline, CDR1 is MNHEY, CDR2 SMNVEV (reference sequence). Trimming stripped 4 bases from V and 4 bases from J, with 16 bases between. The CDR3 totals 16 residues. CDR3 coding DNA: TGTGCCAGCAGTTCCCCCGAGCTGGGAGCCACCGGGGAGCTGTTTTTT. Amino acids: CASSSPELGATGELFF.

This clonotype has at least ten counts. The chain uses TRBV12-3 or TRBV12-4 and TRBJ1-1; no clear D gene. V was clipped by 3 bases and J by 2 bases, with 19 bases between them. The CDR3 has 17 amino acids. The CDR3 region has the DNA TGTGCCAGCAGTTTGGAATTTGCGGAGGCAGGTAACACTGAAGCTTTCTTT. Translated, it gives CASSLEFAEAGNTEAFF.

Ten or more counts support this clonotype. The CDR3: CASSFGAGANVLTF. CDR3 nucleotide sequence: TGCGCCAGCAGCTTCGGGGCTGGGGCCAACGTCCTGACTTTC. The chain is built from TRBV5-1 and TRBJ2-6, with a tentative D call TRBD2 (5 bases). Trimming pared 2 bases from V and 2 bases from J, leaving 5 bases between. This CDR3 is 14 amino acids long. Germline CDR1 reads SGHRS; CDR2 reads YFSETQ. Variable domain in full (rest from reference TRBV5-1 and TRBJ2-6): KAGVTQTPRYLIKTRGQQVTLSCSPISGHRSVSWYQQTPGQGLQFLFEYFSETQRNKGNFPGRFSGRQFSNSRSEMNVSTLELGDSALYLCASSFGAGANVLTFGAGSRLTVL.

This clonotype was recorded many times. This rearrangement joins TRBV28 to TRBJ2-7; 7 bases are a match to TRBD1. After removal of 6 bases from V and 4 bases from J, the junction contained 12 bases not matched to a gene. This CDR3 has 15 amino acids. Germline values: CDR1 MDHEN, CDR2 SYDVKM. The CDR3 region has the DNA TGTGCCAGCAGGTTAGACAGGGATGCAAAGTACGAGCAGTACTTC. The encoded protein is CASRLDRDAKYEQYF.

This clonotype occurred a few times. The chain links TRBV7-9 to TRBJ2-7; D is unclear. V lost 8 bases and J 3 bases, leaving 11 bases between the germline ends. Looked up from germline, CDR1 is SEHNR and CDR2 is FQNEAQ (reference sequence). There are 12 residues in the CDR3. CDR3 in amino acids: CASHGPGYEQYF. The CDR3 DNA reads TGTGCCAGCCATGGACCGGGCTACGAGCAGTACTTC.

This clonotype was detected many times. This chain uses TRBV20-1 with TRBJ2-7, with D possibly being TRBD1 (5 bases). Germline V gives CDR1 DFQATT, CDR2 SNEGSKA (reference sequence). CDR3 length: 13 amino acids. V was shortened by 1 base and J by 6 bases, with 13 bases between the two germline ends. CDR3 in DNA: TGCAGTGCTAGAGCTGGACACCCTTTCGAGCAGTACTTC. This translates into CSARAGHPFEQYF.

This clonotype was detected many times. The CDR3 here is CSASPGQGARTEAFF. CDR3 nucleotide sequence: TGCAGTGCTTCCCCGGGACAGGGGGCGCGAACTGAAGCTTTCTTT. This chain links TRBV20-1 with TRBJ1-1; TRBD1 agrees at 12 bases. The germline CDR1 and CDR2 sequences are DFQATT and SNEGSKA (reference sequence). V shed 5 bases and J 5 bases; nucleotides not matched to a gene: 9. The CDR3 spans 15 residues.

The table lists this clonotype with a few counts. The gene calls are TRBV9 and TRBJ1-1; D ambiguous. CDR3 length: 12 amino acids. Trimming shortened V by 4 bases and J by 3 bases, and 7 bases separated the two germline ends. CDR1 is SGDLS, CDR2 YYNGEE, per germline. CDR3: CASSPVYTEAFF. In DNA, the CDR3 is TGTGCCAGCAGCCCCGTGTACACTGAAGCTTTCTTT.

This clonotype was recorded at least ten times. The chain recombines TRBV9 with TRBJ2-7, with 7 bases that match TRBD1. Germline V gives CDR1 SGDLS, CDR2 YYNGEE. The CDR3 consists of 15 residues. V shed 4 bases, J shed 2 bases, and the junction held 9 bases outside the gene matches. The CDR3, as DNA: TGTGCCAGCAGCCTCCGATCACAGGGGACCTACGAGCAGTACTTC. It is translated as CASSLRSQGTYEQYF.

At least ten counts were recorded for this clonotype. CDR3 residues: CASRSSSGSINEQFF. CDR3 in DNA: TGTGCCAGCAGGTCTTCTAGCGGGAGTATCAATGAGCAGTTCTTC. The chain recombines TRBV7-6 with TRBJ2-1; TRBD2 matches at 10 bases. The CDR3 covers 15 residues. Germline assignment: CDR1 SGHVS and CDR2 FNYEAQ. V was pared by 6 bases and J by 6 bases, with 8 bases of the junction left unmatched.

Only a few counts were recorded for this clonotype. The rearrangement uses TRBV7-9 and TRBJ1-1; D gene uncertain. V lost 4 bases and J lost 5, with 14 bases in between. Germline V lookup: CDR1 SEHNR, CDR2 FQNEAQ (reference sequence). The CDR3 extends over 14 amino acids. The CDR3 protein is CASSSLKLATEAFF. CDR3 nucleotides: TGTGCCAGCAGCTCCTTAAAACTGGCGACTGAAGCTTTCTTT. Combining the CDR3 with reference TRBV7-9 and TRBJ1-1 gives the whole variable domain DTGVSQNPRHKITKRGQNVTFRCDPISEHNRLYWYRQTLGQGPEFLTYFQNEAQLEKSRLLSDRFSAERPKGSFSTLEIQRTEQGDSAMYLCASSSLKLATEAFFGQGTRLTVV.

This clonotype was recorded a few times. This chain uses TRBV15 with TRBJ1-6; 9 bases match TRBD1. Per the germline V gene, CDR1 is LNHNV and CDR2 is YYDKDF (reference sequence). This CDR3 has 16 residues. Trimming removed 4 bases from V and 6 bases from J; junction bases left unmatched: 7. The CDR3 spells CATSTPGQGFNSPLHF. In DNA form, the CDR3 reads TGTGCCACCAGCACCCCCGGACAGGGGTTTAATTCACCCCTCCACTTT. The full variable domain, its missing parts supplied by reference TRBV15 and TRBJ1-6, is DAMVIQNPRYQVTQFGKPVTLSCSQTLNHNVMYWYQQKSSQAPKLLFHYYDKDFNNEADTPDNFQSRRPNTSFCFLDIRSPGLGDTAMYLCATSTPGQGFNSPLHFGNGTRLTVT.

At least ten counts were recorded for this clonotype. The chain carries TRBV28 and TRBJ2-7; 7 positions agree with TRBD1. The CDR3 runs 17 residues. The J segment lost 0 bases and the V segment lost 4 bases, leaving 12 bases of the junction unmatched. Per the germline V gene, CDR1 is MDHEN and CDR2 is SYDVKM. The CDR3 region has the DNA TGTGCCAGCAGTTGGGTCTATTCAGGGGGAAGCTCCTACGAGCAGTACTTC. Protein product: CASSWVYSGGSSYEQYF.

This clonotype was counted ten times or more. Written as DNA, the CDR3 is TGCAGTGCCTGGGGAGCCACCTACAATGAGCAGTTCTTC. Encoded protein: CSAWGATYNEQFF. The chain combines TRBV20-1 with TRBJ2-1, with D maybe TRBD2 (5 bases). Germline CDR1 and CDR2: DFQATT and SNEGSKA (reference sequence). Trimming left V 6 bases short and J 2 bases short, with 11 bases between. The CDR3 totals 13 residues.